This record concerns one T cell receptor beta chain sequence. What it recognizes is unknown. Some clones are missing from TCRdb's copy, which holds only in-frame ones; the method was immunoSEQ multiplex PCR. This sample yields roughly 6,700 clones, of which approximately 97% are seen a single time; 15% to 18% belongs to the top ten. Time point described: recipient sample about 28 days before transplant, after cytoreduction. Samples: about 28 days before transplant, then days 30, 100 and 180 after. These data originate in a study of T cell clonotyping in hematopoietic cell transplantation. Study-wide context: Recipients' pretransplant samples followed cytoreduction. Regarding the study as a whole: Higher Inverse Simpson Index values in graft donor and pretransplant recipient predicted broader posttransplant TCR diversity. Pathologically expanded recipient clonotypes increased progressively from day 30 to day 180 as diversity fell.

The source was peripheral blood mononuclear cells, collected before stem cell transplant. The receptor was derived from an older man with acute myeloid leukemia. Some clones in this sample may be carry-over from other donors' samples.

In nucleotides, the CDR3 is TGTGCCAGCAGTGACTCTGAAAGGGCGGGAGGCTACACCTTC. Amino acids: CASSDSERAGGYTF. The chain joins TRBV25-1 to TRBJ1-2; no clear D. Germline lookup yields CDR1 MGHDK and CDR2 SYGVNS. The CDR3 extends over 14 amino acids. V lost 3 bases and J lost 8, with 16 bases in between.